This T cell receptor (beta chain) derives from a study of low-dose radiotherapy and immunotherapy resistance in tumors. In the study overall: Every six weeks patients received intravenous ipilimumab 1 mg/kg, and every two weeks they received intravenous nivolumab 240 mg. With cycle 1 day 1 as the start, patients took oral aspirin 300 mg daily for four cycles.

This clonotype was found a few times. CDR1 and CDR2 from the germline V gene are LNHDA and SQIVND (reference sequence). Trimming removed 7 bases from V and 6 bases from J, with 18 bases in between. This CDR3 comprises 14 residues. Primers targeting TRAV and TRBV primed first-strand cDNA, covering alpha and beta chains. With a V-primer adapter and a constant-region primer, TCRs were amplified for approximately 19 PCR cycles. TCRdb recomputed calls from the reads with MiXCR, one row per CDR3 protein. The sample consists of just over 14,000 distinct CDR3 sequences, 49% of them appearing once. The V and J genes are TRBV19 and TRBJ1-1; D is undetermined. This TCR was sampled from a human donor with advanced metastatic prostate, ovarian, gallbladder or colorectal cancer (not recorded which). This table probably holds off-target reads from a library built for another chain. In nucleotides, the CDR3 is TGTGCCAGTACCCCGACCGCCGATTCGCCTGAAGCTTTCTTT. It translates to CASTPTADSPEAFF. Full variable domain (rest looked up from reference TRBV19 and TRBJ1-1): DGGITQSPKYLFRKEGQNVTLSCEQNLNHDAMYWYRQDPGQGLRLIYYSQIVNDFQKGDIAEGYSVSREKKESFPLTVTSAQKNPTAFYLCASTPTADSPEAFFGQGTRLTVV.